This T cell receptor (beta chain) was observed in a study of blood T cell repertoires in COVID-19. Study background: Acute and convalescent COVID-19 samples came from the United States, Italy and Spain. T cells, B-cell-depleted T cells, or PBMCs supplied cDNA or gDNA.

The CDR3 has 20 residues. The germline V gene has CDR1 SGHTA and CDR2 FQGNSA. Unmatched junction bases numbered 14, after V lost 0 bases and J lost 5 bases. Per the original methods: Amplification of reference gene primers was used by the study to estimate nucleated cell counts. Here immunoSEQ multiplex PCR was the method, and the copy in TCRdb shows in-frame clones only, minus some. V and J calls and clone size are those listed in that table; D and trimming were worked out from the DNA. The sample contains 40,000 to 50,000 clones, around nine tenths of which appear only once. Sequenced input: peripheral blood. This receptor was identified in a middle-aged man with active COVID-19. The genes are TRBV7-2 and TRBJ2-3, with 13 bases lining up with TRBD2. The CDR3 DNA is TGTGCCAGCAGCTTAGCGATACTAGCGGGAGGGCCGGGTAGGATAGATACGCAGTATTTT. This codes for CASSLAILAGGPGRIDTQYF. The full variable domain, rest sourced from reference TRBV7-2 and TRBJ2-3, is GAGVSQSPSNKVTEKGKDVELRCDPISGHTALYWYRQSLGQGLEFLIYFQGNSAPDKSGLPSDRFSAERTGGSVSTLTIQRTQQEDSAVYLCASSLAILAGGPGRIDTQYFGPGTRLTVL.